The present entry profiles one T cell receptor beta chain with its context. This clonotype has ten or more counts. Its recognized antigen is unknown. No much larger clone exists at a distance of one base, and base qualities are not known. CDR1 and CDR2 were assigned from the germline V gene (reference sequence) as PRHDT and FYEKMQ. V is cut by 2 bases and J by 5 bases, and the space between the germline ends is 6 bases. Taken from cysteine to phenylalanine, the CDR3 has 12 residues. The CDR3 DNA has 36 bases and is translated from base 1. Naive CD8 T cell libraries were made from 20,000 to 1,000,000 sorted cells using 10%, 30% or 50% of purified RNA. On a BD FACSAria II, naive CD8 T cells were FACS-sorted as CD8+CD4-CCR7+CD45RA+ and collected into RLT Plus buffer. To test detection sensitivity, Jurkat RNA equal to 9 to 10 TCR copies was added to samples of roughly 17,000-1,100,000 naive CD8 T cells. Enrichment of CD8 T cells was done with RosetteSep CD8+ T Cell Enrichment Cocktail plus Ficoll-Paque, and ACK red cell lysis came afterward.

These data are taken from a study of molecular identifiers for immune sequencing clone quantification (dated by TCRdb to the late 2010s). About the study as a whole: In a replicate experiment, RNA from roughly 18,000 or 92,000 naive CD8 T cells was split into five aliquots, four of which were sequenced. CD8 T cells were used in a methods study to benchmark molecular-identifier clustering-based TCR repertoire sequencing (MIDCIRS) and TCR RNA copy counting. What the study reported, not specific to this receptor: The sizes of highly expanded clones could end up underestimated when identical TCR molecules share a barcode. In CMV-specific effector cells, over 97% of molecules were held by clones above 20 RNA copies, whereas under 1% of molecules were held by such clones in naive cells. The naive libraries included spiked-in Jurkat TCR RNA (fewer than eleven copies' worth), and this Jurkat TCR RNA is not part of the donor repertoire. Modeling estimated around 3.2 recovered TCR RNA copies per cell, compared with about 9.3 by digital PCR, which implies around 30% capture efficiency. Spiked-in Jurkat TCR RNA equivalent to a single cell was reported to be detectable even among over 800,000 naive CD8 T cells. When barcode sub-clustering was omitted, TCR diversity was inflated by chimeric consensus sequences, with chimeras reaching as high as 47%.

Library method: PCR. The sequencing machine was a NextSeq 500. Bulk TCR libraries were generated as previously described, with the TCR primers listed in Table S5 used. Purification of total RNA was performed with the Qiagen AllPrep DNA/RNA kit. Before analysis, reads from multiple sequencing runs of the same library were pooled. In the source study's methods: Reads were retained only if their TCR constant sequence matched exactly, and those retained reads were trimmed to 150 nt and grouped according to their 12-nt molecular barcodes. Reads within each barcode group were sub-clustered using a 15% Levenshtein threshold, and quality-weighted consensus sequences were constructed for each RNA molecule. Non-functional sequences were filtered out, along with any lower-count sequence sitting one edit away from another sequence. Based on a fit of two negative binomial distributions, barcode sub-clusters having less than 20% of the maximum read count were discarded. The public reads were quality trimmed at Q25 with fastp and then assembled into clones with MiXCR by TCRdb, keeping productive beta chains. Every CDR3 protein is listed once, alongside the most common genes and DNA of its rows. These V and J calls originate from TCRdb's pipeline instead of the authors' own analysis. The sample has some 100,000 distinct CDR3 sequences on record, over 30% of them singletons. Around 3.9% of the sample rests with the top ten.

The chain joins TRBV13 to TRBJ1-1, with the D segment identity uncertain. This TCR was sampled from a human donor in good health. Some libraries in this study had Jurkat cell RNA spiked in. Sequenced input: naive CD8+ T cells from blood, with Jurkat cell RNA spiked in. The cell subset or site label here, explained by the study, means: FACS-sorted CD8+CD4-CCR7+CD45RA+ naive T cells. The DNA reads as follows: TGTGCCAGCAGCTTAATCGGTACTGAAGCTTTCTTT. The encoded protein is CASSLIGTEAFF. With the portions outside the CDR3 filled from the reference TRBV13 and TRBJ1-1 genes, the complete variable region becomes AAGVIQSPRHLIKEKRETATLKCYPIPRHDTVYWYQQGPGQDPQFLISFYEKMQSDKGSIPDRFSAQQFSDYHSELNMSSLELGDSALYFCASSLIGTEAFFGQGTRLTVV.